The 10 T cell receptor beta chains in this list originate from one sample, sequenced in a study of T cells after yellow fever vaccination (dated by TCRdb to the late 2010s). The treatment or condition label, as the study defines it: live attenuated yellow fever vaccine strain. The library was prepared using 5' RACE. Sequencing was carried out with an Illumina NovaSeq 6000. The public reads were reanalyzed by TCRdb: fastp trimming at Q25, MiXCR alignment, in-frame beta chains only. Records with the same CDR3 protein are collapsed into one entry carrying the most frequent genes and DNA. Present in this sample are fewer than 450,000 distinct CDR3 sequences, 3.5% to 4.5% of which were seen just once. The biggest ten clones account for roughly 24% of the sample. The source was PBMCs, collected 5 days after the yellow fever booster vaccination. Every receptor here comes from a young man who received the YFV17D yellow fever vaccine.

This clonotype has a count of ten or more. The J gene is TRBJ2-3, the V gene TRBV20-1; 9 bases map to TRBD2. The V and J ends lost 7 bases and 5 bases, in that order; junction bases with no gene match: 7. The CDR3 loop spans 13 amino acids. Germline V gene sequence: CDR1 DFQATT, CDR2 SNEGSKA (reference sequence). CDR3 sequence (DNA): TGCAGTGTACCGACTAGCGGAAAAGATACGCAGTATTTT. This codes for CSVPTSGKDTQYF.

This clonotype has a count of ten or more. The chain joins TRBV2 to TRBJ1-4; 7 nucleotides line up with TRBD1. J was trimmed by 3 bases and V by 11 bases; bases with no gene match: 6. The CDR3 is 13 amino acids. CDR1 and CDR2 from the germline V gene are SNHLY and FYNNEI. The DNA of the CDR3 is TGTGCCGTAACCGGGACAGCTAATGAAAAACTGTTTTTT. Encoded protein: CAVTGTANEKLFF.

J is TRBJ1-1 and V is TRBV11-3; D ambiguous. Between the trimmed V and J ends, which lost 1 base and 3 bases, there was a span of 6 bases. The CDR3 spans 13 residues. Germline lookup yields CDR1 SGHNT and CDR2 YENEEA. CDR3: CASSLAGYTEAFF. CDR3 coding DNA: TGTGCCAGCAGCTTAGCAGGATACACTGAAGCTTTCTTT.

This clonotype was seen only a few times. This chain connects TRBV18 to TRBJ1-4; tentatively, D is TRBD1 (5 bases). Trimming cost V 6 bases and J 4 bases, with 9 bases left between them. This CDR3 is built from 13 residues. Germline V gene data show CDR1 as KGHSH and CDR2 as LQKENI. The CDR3 nucleotides read TGTGCCAGCTCGGGGCCAGATAATGAAAAACTGTTTTTT. It yields the protein CASSGPDNEKLFF.

This clonotype was recorded at least ten times. The V gene is TRBV28, the J gene TRBJ2-5, with D uncertain. Trimming removed 7 bases from V and 5 bases from J, with 8 bases in between. Germline V gene sequence: CDR1 MDHEN, CDR2 SYDVKM. The CDR3 extends over 11 amino acids. The CDR3 DNA sequence: TGTGCCAGCATAAGTGGGGAGACCCAGTACTTC. Translation gives CASISGETQYF.

This clonotype was picked up a small number of times. The chain joins TRBV6-6 to TRBJ1-1, with D unresolved. Germline V gives CDR1 MNHNY, CDR2 SVGAGI (reference sequence). Between the trimmed V and J ends, which lost 2 bases and 3 bases, there was a span of 7 bases. The CDR3 has 13 amino acids. The CDR3 is CASSYQLDTEAFF. Written as DNA, the CDR3 is TGTGCCAGCAGTTACCAGTTGGACACTGAAGCTTTCTTT.

The sample holds a few counts of this clonotype. This chain links TRBV7-3 with TRBJ2-6; D is ambiguous. This CDR3 spans 17 amino acids. In germline, CDR1 is SGHTA, CDR2 FQGTGA. Trimming shortened V by 0 bases and J by 0 bases, and 9 bases separated the two germline ends. CDR3 region: CASSLTSFASGANVLTF. The CDR3 nucleotides read TGTGCCAGCAGCTTAACTAGCTTTGCCTCTGGGGCCAACGTCCTGACTTTC. The full variable domain, its missing parts supplied by reference TRBV7-3 and TRBJ2-6, is GAGVSQTPSNKVTEKGKYVELRCDPISGHTALYWYRQSLGQGPEFLIYFQGTGAADDSGLPNDRFFAVRPEGSVSTLKIQRTERGDSAVYLCASSLTSFASGANVLTFGAGSRLTVL.

The CDR3 nucleotides are TGTGCCAGCAGCTTTCACCCTCGGCAAGGAAGGGGCCAAGAGACCCAGTACTTC. Its protein is CASSFHPRQGRGQETQYF. The V call is TRBV7-2, the J call TRBJ2-5, with D perhaps matching TRBD1 (5 bases). This CDR3 is built from 18 residues. CDR1 is SGHTA, CDR2 FQGNSA, per germline. The V end lost 3 bases, the J end lost 1 base, and 21 bases lay between the germline ends.

This clonotype was counted a few times. V gene TRBV27 combines with J gene TRBJ1-5; D not certain. Germline assignment: CDR1 MNHEY and CDR2 SMNVEV (reference sequence). The V end was cut by 0 bases, the J end by 4 bases, with 7 bases between. CDR3 size: 14 residues. In DNA, the CDR3 is TGTGCCAGCAGTTTATCGGACGCGAATCAGCCCCAGCATTTT. It codes for CASSLSDANQPQHF.

The chain couples TRBV15 to TRBJ1-5; the match to TRBD1 covers 7 bases. CDR3 length equals 16 residues. Germline assignment: CDR1 LNHNV and CDR2 YYDKDF (reference sequence). V dropped 1 base and J dropped 2; count of bases not matched to a gene: 5. The DNA of the CDR3 is TGTGCCACCAGCAGAGGGGGGACAGTAGGCAATCAGCCCCAGCATTTT. Protein product: CATSRGGTVGNQPQHF.